This entry lists 10 T cell receptor beta chains sequenced from one sample in a study of T cells in Graves' hyperthyroidism and ophthalmopathy. The investigators amplified TCR beta CDR3 regions from RNA transcripts. Using the HTBI primer set, a first-round RT-PCR was run on the TCR CDR3. MiXCR, run by TCRdb on the multiplex PCR reads, gives a single entry per CDR3 protein. The table includes around 690,000 distinct CDR3 sequences, roughly 17% detected once. Source material: blood. These receptors all stem from a man aged 50 or older with Graves' hyperthyroidism.

This clonotype showed up just a few times. The V and J genes are TRBV7-2 and TRBJ2-7; D is perhaps TRBD1 or TRBD2 (5 bases each). This CDR3 is 15 amino acids long. CDR1 and CDR2 (germline): SGHTA, FQGNSA. Trimming stripped 5 bases from V and 3 bases from J, with 17 bases between. Here the CDR3 DNA reads TGTGCCAGCAGCCAGGCCGGGGCCGCCGTCTACGAGCAGTACTTC. Translated, it gives CASSQAGAAVYEQYF.

This clonotype was counted ten times or more. The rearrangement joins TRBV11-2 to TRBJ2-7; D unresolved. CDR1 is SGHAT and CDR2 is FQNNGV in the germline V gene. V lost 2 bases and J 4 bases, leaving 9 bases between the germline ends. CDR3 length: 13 residues. The CDR3 is CASSLNPTYEQYF. As DNA, the CDR3 is TGTGCCAGCAGCTTAAATCCGACTTACGAGCAGTACTTC.

The V gene is TRBV27, the J gene TRBJ1-5; D is perhaps TRBD1 (5 bases). Germline lookup yields CDR1 MNHEY and CDR2 SMNVEV (reference sequence). The CDR3 has 18 amino acids. V shed 7 bases and J shed 2 bases, with 24 bases lying between them. CDR3 in DNA: TGTGCCAGCACCCCATGGCCCCCTCGGGGGGGAGGCAATCAGCCCCAGCATTTT. It is translated as CASTPWPPRGGGNQPQHF.

At least ten counts were recorded for this clonotype. The chain has TRBV7-2 and TRBJ2-7; no reliable D call. Looked up from germline, CDR1 is SGHTA and CDR2 is FQGNSA. The CDR3 is 18 amino acids. V shed 4 bases and J shed 0 bases, with 22 bases lying between them. This CDR3 reads CASSSKDARVLFSYEQYF. The CDR3 nucleotides read TGTGCCAGCAGCTCTAAGGATGCAAGGGTTCTTTTCTCCTACGAGCAGTACTTC. The variable domain in full, completed from reference TRBV7-2 and TRBJ2-7, reads GAGVSQSPSNKVTEKGKDVELRCDPISGHTALYWYRQSLGQGLEFLIYFQGNSAPDKSGLPSDRFSAERTGGSVSTLTIQRTQQEDSAVYLCASSSKDARVLFSYEQYFGPGTRLTVT.

This clonotype was recorded many times. The chain employs TRBV10-3 and TRBJ2-1; perhaps D is TRBD1 or TRBD2 (5 bases each). The V end lost 0 bases, the J end lost 6 bases, and 27 bases lay between the germline ends. The length of the CDR3 is 20 residues. The germline V gene encodes CDR1 ENHRY and CDR2 SYGVKD. CDR3 DNA sequence: TGTGCCATCAGTGAGTCCTTAGTCTCGGGGCGGCGCCAAGGAACCAATGAGCAGTTCTTC. This codes for CAISESLVSGRRQGTNEQFF.

This clonotype was seen a few times. The V call is TRBV11-1, the J call TRBJ2-2, with TRBD2 matching 10 bases. From germline, CDR1 is SGHAT and CDR2 FQDESV (reference sequence). V was clipped by 2 bases and J by 7 bases; unmatched bases: 4. CDR3 size: 15 residues. The chain's CDR3 is CASSLLLAGIGELFF. The CDR3 DNA follows: TGTGCCAGCAGCTTATTACTAGCGGGAATCGGGGAGCTGTTTTTT.

This clonotype showed up many times. This chain uses TRBV7-2 with TRBJ1-2, with 9 bases matching TRBD1. The CDR3 spans 16 residues. The germline CDR1 and CDR2 sequences are SGHTA and FQGNSA. V gave up 1 base and J gave up 9 bases; unmatched junction bases: 12. The CDR3, as DNA: TGTGCCAGCAGCTTAGGAGGGGACAGGGCCGCTGGAAGCTACACCTTC. This gives the protein CASSLGGDRAAGSYTF.

In its sample, this clonotype was seen many times. The chain employs TRBV27 and TRBJ2-2, with TRBD2 identical over 7 bases. From germline, CDR1 is MNHEY and CDR2 SMNVEV (reference sequence). CDR3 size: 15 residues. Trimming removed 8 bases from V and 5 bases from J; junction bases left unmatched: 11. The CDR3 sequence: CASCRVAGKTGELFF. The CDR3 DNA follows: TGTGCCAGCTGCCGGGTAGCGGGTAAAACCGGGGAGCTGTTTTTT.

The rearrangement joins TRBV11-3 to TRBJ2-2, with D possibly TRBD2 on 5 matching bases. This CDR3 contains 16 residues. Germline CDR1 reads SGHNT; CDR2 reads YENEEA. Deletions cut 3 bases from V and 4 bases from J, with 15 bases between. As DNA, the CDR3 is TGTGCCAGCAGCTTTTCCGCGGGCGAGAGCACCGGGGAGCTGTTTTTT. Translation gives CASSFSAGESTGELFF.

The J gene is TRBJ1-5, the V gene TRBV2; 8 nucleotides line up with TRBD1. The CDR3 runs to 14 residues. Germline loops: CDR1 SNHLY, CDR2 FYNNEI. Trimming removed 7 bases from V and 5 bases from J; junction bases left unmatched: 7. CDR3 residues: CASNHQGAHQPQHF. The CDR3 DNA follows: TGTGCCAGCAATCATCAGGGGGCCCATCAGCCCCAGCATTTT.